The 21 T cell receptor beta chains below all came from one sample that was sequenced in a study of T-cell reconstitution after alpha-beta-depleted transplantation in children. The library targeted TCRbeta and was prepared with unique molecular identifiers. Via MiXCR, TCRdb re-called the PCR reads, giving one row per CDR3 protein. Altogether about 400,000 distinct CDR3 sequences are present, about 14% being singletons, with the ten largest covering about 3.9%. The input for sequencing was PBMCs, taken from the stem cell graft. These receptors were obtained from a human donor who donated a stem cell graft to a child with Fanconi anemia.

This clonotype was seen only a few times. The J gene is TRBJ1-6, the V gene TRBV20-1; D is perhaps TRBD1 (5 bases). Germline V gene lookup returns CDR1 DFQATT and CDR2 SNEGSKA (reference sequence). The CDR3 contains 12 residues. Trimming shortened V by 4 bases and J by 10 bases, and 11 bases separated the two germline ends. The CDR3 region has the DNA TGCAGTGCTAACGAGGGGCGATCACCCCTCCACTTT. This translates into CSANEGRSPLHF.

The chain combines TRBV7-9 with TRBJ1-4, with 7 bases matching TRBD1. Germline CDR1 SEHNR, CDR2 FQNEAQ (reference sequence). The V gene end was trimmed by 5 bases and the J gene end by 5 bases; junction bases not matched to a gene: 8. The CDR3 extends over 15 amino acids. The CDR3 DNA reads TGTGCCAGCAGCCTCAACAGGGGAGGGAATGAAAAACTGTTTTTT. Protein product: CASSLNRGGNEKLFF.

This clonotype was seen more than once but under ten times. The chain recombines TRBV4-3 with TRBJ2-3; 9 positions match TRBD2. The J segment lost 5 bases and the V segment lost 0 bases, leaving 9 bases of the junction unmatched. Germline V gene sequence: CDR1 LGHNA, CDR2 YSLEER. There are 17 residues in the CDR3. Here the CDR3 reads CASSQDSGTSRRDTQYF. The CDR3 DNA reads TGCGCCAGCAGCCAAGATAGTGGGACTAGCCGGAGAGATACGCAGTATTTT.

The chain employs TRBV24-1 and TRBJ2-1; 8 bases fit TRBD1. V dropped 10 bases and J dropped 6; count of bases not matched to a gene: 7. This CDR3 has 13 residues. CDR1 KGHDR and CDR2 SFDVKD come from the germline V gene. DNA for the CDR3: TGTGCCACAGCAGGGGGCCCGGGCAATGAGCAGTTCTTC. Translation gives CATAGGPGNEQFF.

The CDR3 DNA reads TGCAGTGCTAGCCATCGGACTGAAGCTTTCTTT. This translates into CSASHRTEAFF. The rearrangement joins TRBV20-1 to TRBJ1-1; D uncertain. In germline, CDR1 is DFQATT, CDR2 SNEGSKA (reference sequence). The CDR3 has 11 residues. The ends were cut back, 3 bases at V and 5 bases at J, with 7 bases in the middle.

This clonotype was counted only a few times. J is TRBJ2-5 and V is TRBV18, with D unclear. Germline-derived CDR1 and CDR2 are KGHSH and LQKENI. The CDR3 consists of 13 residues. The germline V and J ends were trimmed by 0 bases and 1 base, with 3 bases remaining between them. The CDR3 nucleotides are TGTGCCAGCTCACCACCTAGCCAAGAGACCCAGTACTTC. This encodes CASSPPSQETQYF.

This clonotype appeared many times. This chain connects TRBV27 to TRBJ2-1; TRBD1 matches 9 bases. Trimming removed 11 bases from V and 6 bases from J; junction bases left unmatched: 8. Looked up from germline, CDR1 is MNHEY and CDR2 is SMNVEV (reference sequence). The CDR3 is made up of 13 amino acids. CDR3 in DNA: TGTGCCTCCGGGACAGGGAGCGTCAATGAGCAGTTCTTC. This encodes CASGTGSVNEQFF.

This clonotype was seen more than once but under ten times. The chain recombines TRBV13 with TRBJ1-6; D is unresolved. Trimming left V 3 bases short and J 6 bases short, with 18 bases between. The CDR3 length is 17 residues. Germline lookup yields CDR1 PRHDT and CDR2 FYEKMQ (reference sequence). The CDR3: CASSFGQLNVGNSPLHF. The CDR3 nucleotides are TGTGCCAGCAGCTTCGGCCAGTTGAATGTAGGTAATTCACCCCTCCACTTT.

This clonotype has just a few counts. The chain is built from TRBV5-1 and TRBJ1-4; TRBD1 agrees at 8 bases. The ends lost 7 bases at V and 5 bases at J; junction bases unmatched: 4. This CDR3 contains 13 residues. CDR1 is SGHRS, CDR2 YFSETQ, per germline. Here the CDR3 DNA reads TGCGCCAGCGGACAGGGAAGGAATGAAAAACTGTTTTTT. Translated: CASGQGRNEKLFF. The full variable domain, its missing parts supplied by reference TRBV5-1 and TRBJ1-4, is KAGVTQTPRYLIKTRGQQVTLSCSPISGHRSVSWYQQTPGQGLQFLFEYFSETQRNKGNFPGRFSGRQFSNSRSEMNVSTLELGDSALYLCASGQGRNEKLFFGSGTQLSVL.

This clonotype was detected only a few times. The chain is built from TRBV5-1 and TRBJ1-3; TRBD1 is a possible D gene (6 bases). This CDR3 spans 13 amino acids. V was shortened by 2 bases and J by 4 bases, with 7 bases between the two germline ends. The germline V gene has CDR1 SGHRS and CDR2 YFSETQ. Here the CDR3 reads CASSLGGGNTIYF. The CDR3 DNA is TGCGCCAGCAGCTTAGGGGGAGGAAACACCATATATTTT.

This clonotype occurred a few times. The V and J genes are TRBV5-1 and TRBJ2-7, with no clear D. Trimming pared 5 bases from V and 2 bases from J, leaving 8 bases between. Per germline, CDR1 SGHRS and CDR2 YFSETQ. The CDR3 spans 12 residues. The CDR3 protein is CASSLTTYEQYF. Written as DNA, the CDR3 is TGCGCCAGCAGTCTGACCACCTACGAGCAGTACTTC.

Details on this clonotype: The junction differs from germline at one of its ends, possibly a read error. The rearrangement joins TRBV7-2 to TRBJ1-5; the match to TRBD1 covers 10 bases. Germline CDR1 SGHTA, CDR2 FQGNSA. There are 16 residues in the CDR3. DNA for the CDR3: TGTGCCAGCAGTTCCGGGACAGGGGAACGTGGGCAGCCCCAGCAATTT. This sequence encodes CASSSGTGERGQPQQF.

This sequence joins TRBV12-3 or TRBV12-4 and TRBJ2-7, with D perhaps matching TRBD1 (6 bases). The CDR3 consists of 14 residues. V lost 6 bases to trimming and J lost 0 bases, with 12 bases between them. CDR3 nucleotide sequence: TGTGCCAGCAGGGCCACAGGGCCCTCCTACGAGCAGTACTTC. The encoded protein is CASRATGPSYEQYF.

This clonotype was seen more than once but under ten times. The chain joins TRBV5-1 to TRBJ1-6; D call uncertain. V was pared by 0 bases and J by 7 bases, with 8 bases between. Germline CDR1 reads SGHRS; CDR2 reads YFSETQ. There are 14 residues in the CDR3. The CDR3 protein is CASSLVQSNSPLHF. The CDR3 nucleotides are TGCGCCAGCAGCTTGGTACAGAGCAATTCACCCCTCCACTTT.

This clonotype showed up many times. The chain carries TRBV12-3 or TRBV12-4 and TRBJ1-2; 10 bases are shared with TRBD1. The junction had 6 bases not matched to a gene; V was cut back by 6 bases and J by 8 bases. This CDR3 comprises 13 residues. The CDR3 nucleotides are TGTGCCAGCAGCCGGACAGGGGGATACGGCTACACCTTC. Residues: CASSRTGGYGYTF.

At least ten counts were recorded for this clonotype. The chain employs TRBV5-8 and TRBJ2-1; D not resolved. The CDR3 is made up of 10 amino acids. Looked up from germline, CDR1 is SGHTS and CDR2 is YDEGEE. Between the trimmed V and J ends, which lost 4 bases and 9 bases, there was a span of 5 bases. The CDR3 bases are TGTGCCAGCAGCGCTCTTGAGCAGTTCTTC. Protein: CASSALEQFF.

The V gene is TRBV15, the J gene TRBJ2-5; TRBD2 aligns across 10 bases. The CDR3 runs 15 residues. V gave up 3 bases and J gave up 2 bases; unmatched junction bases: 3. CDR1 is LNHNV and CDR2 is YYDKDF in the germline V gene (reference sequence). The CDR3 here is CATSRSSGGQETQYF. DNA of the CDR3: TGTGCCACCAGCAGGTCTAGCGGGGGACAAGAGACCCAGTACTTC.

The sample holds many counts of this clonotype. This chain connects TRBV29-1 to TRBJ1-1; D might be TRBD1 (5 bases). The CDR3 is made up of 13 amino acids. The V and J ends lost 6 bases and 6 bases respectively, with 17 bases between them. The germline V gene encodes CDR1 SQVTM and CDR2 ANQGSEA. The CDR3 protein is CSVGYGRGAEAFF. Here the CDR3 DNA reads TGCAGCGTCGGATATGGGCGAGGGGCTGAAGCTTTCTTT. Drawing the rest from reference TRBV29-1 and TRBJ1-1, the complete variable domain is SAVISQKPSRDICQRGTSLTIQCQVDSQVTMMFWYRQQPGQSLTLIATANQGSEATYESGFVIDKFPISRPNLTFSTLTVSNMSPEDSSIYLCSVGYGRGAEAFFGQGTRLTVV.

This clonotype came up a few times. The chain uses TRBV7-2 and TRBJ2-5, with a weak D call TRBD2 (5 bases). This CDR3 comprises 15 residues. In germline, CDR1 is SGHTA, CDR2 FQGNSA. Trimming left V 2 bases short and J 1 base short, with 11 bases between. The CDR3 DNA follows: TGTGCCAGCAGCTTAAACGAGGGCTCCCAAGAGACCCAGTACTTC. Translation gives CASSLNEGSQETQYF.

This clonotype was observed a handful of times. V and J are TRBV12-3 or TRBV12-4 and TRBJ1-2; 9 bases are shared with TRBD1. This CDR3 spans 14 amino acids. After removal of 4 bases from V and 7 bases from J, the junction contained 7 bases not matched to a gene. For the CDR3, the DNA is TGTGCCAGCAGTTCTCTGACAGGGGGGATTGGCTACACCTTC. The encoded protein is CASSSLTGGIGYTF.

The V and J genes are TRBV15 and TRBJ1-2; 8 nucleotides agree with TRBD1. The germline V gene encodes CDR1 LNHNV and CDR2 YYDKDF (reference sequence). The length of the CDR3 is 19 residues. V trimming: 1 base; J trimming: 4 bases; junction bases outside the gene matches: 17. This CDR3 is CATSRAFRLTGEPPYGYTF. CDR3 sequence (DNA): TGTGCCACCAGCAGAGCGTTTCGGCTGACAGGGGAGCCCCCCTATGGCTACACCTTC.